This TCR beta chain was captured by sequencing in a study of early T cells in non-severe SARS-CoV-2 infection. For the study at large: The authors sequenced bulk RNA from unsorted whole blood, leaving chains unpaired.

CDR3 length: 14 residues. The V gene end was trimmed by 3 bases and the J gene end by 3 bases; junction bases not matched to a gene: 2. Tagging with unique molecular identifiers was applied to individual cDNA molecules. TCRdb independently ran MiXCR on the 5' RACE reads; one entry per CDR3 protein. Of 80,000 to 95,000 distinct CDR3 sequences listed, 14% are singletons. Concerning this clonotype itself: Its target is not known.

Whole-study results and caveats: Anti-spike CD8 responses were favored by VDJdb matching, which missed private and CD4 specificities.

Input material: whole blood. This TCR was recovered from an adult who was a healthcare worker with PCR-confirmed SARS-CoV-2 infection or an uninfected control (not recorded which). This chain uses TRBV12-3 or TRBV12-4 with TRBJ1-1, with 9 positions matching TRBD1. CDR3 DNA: TGTGCCAGCAGTTTGACAGGGGGGGACACTGAAGCTTTCTTT. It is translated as CASSLTGGDTEAFF.